The present T cell receptor (beta chain) was sequenced within a study of CD8+ T cells in alopecia areata. This clone showed up just a few times. Germline loops: CDR1 SQVTM, CDR2 ANQGSEA. V was pared by 6 bases and J by 4 bases, with 16 bases between. The CDR3 covers 14 residues. Reverse transcription of extracted RNA yielded cDNA, which provided the sequencing template. Using immunoSEQ multiplex PCR, the repertoire was profiled, and TCRdb retains in-frame clones only, with some absent. The data hold some 99,000 clones, with nearly 45% observed a single time. This receptor was taken from a human donor with alopecia areata. J is TRBJ1-5 and V is TRBV29-1; maybe TRBD1 (5 bases). The material sequenced was CD4+ T cells sorted from blood. The CDR3 sequence is CSVSGPTENQPQHF. The DNA for the CDR3 is TGCAGCGTCTCGGGACCGACCGAAAATCAGCCCCAGCATTTT.